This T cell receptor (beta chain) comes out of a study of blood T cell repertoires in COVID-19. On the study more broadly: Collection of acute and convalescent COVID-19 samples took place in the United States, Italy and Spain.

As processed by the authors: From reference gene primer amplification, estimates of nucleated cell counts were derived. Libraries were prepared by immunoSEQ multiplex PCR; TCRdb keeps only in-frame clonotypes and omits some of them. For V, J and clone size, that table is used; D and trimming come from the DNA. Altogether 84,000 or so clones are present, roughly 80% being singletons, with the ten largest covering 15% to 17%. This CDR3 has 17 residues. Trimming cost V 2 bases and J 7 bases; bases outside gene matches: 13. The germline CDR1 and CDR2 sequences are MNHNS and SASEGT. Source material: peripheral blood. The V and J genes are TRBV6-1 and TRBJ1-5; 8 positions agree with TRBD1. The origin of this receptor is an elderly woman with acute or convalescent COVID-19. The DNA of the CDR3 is TGTGCCAGCAGTGAACGGGGACAGGCGAGACCGAAACAGCCCCAGCATTTT. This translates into CASSERGQARPKQPQHF.